Shown below are 23 T cell receptor beta chains from a single sample sequenced in a study of OX40 agonist ivuxolimab in advanced cancers. The method was immunoSEQ multiplex PCR; TCRdb's version includes in-frame clones alone and lacks a portion of them. The sample shows about 49,000 clones, 65% to 90% of them seen only once. This material consisted of CD4+ or CD8+ T cells sorted from blood, taken in a trial of the OX40 agonist ivuxolimab. Receptors were obtained from an adult with an advanced solid tumor such as melanoma, head and neck, liver or kidney cancer.

CDR3 residues: CASSPDSYNEQFF. DNA for the CDR3: TGTGCCAGCAGCCCGGACTCTTACAATGAGCAGTTCTTC. V is TRBV11-3 and J is TRBJ2-1, with D perhaps TRBD2 (5 bases). Trimming shortened V by 5 bases and J by 4 bases, and 9 bases separated the two germline ends. Germline CDR1 SGHNT, CDR2 YENEEA. This CDR3 is 13 amino acids long.

This clone appeared once. V and J are TRBV28 and TRBJ2-7; no reliable D call. The germline V and J ends were trimmed by 5 bases and 0 bases, with 14 bases remaining between them. Germline CDR1 reads MDHEN; CDR2 reads SYDVKM. CDR3 length: 15 amino acids. The CDR3 DNA sequence: TGTGCCAGCAGTGCCTCGGGTCCGAGCTCCTACGAGCAGTACGTC. This gives the protein CASSASGPSSYEQYV.

The rearrangement uses TRBV7-9 and TRBJ1-2; the D is unclear. Trimming shortened V by 5 bases and J by 8 bases, and 12 bases separated the two germline ends. The CDR3 spans 12 residues. CDR1 and CDR2 from the germline V gene are SEHNR and FQNEAQ (reference sequence). The CDR3 DNA reads as TGTGCCAGCAGCCCTGAGGCAGGAGGCTACACCTTC. Encoded protein: CASSPEAGGYTF. Variable domain in full (rest from reference TRBV7-9 and TRBJ1-2): DTGVSQNPRHKITKRGQNVTFRCDPISEHNRLYWYRQTLGQGPEFLTYFQNEAQLEKSRLLSDRFSAERPKGSFSTLEIQRTEQGDSAMYLCASSPEAGGYTFGSGTRLTVV.

V gene TRBV18 combines with J gene TRBJ1-2; perhaps TRBD1 as D (5 bases). V was trimmed by 3 bases and J by 4 bases, leaving 12 bases between them. CDR1 is KGHSH, CDR2 LQKENI, per germline. The CDR3 contains 14 residues. CDR3 nucleotide sequence: TGTGCCAGCTCACCTGGCAGGGAGGCCTATGGCTACACCTTC. It translates to CASSPGREAYGYTF.

The chain carries TRBV15 and TRBJ2-6; tentatively, D is TRBD1 (5 bases). Germline loops: CDR1 LNHNV, CDR2 YYDKDF (reference sequence). V was shortened by 0 bases and J by 0 bases, with 12 bases between the two germline ends. This CDR3 has 18 residues. The CDR3 protein is CATSRDQGGYSGANVLTF. The CDR3 coding sequence is TGTGCCACCAGCAGAGATCAGGGCGGATACTCTGGGGCCAACGTCCTGACTTTC.

The chain links TRBV28 to TRBJ1-3; 12 bases agree with TRBD1. Per the germline V gene, CDR1 is MDHEN and CDR2 is SYDVKM. Trimming cost V 2 bases and J 4 bases; bases outside gene matches: 6. CDR3 length equals 17 residues. The CDR3 DNA sequence: TGTGCCAGCAGTTTAGACCGGGACAGGGGGCGGGGAAACACCATATATTTT. It translates to CASSLDRDRGRGNTIYF.

This rearrangement joins TRBV7-9 to TRBJ2-7, with D unresolved. The CDR3 totals 12 residues. CDR1 SEHNR and CDR2 FQNEAQ come from the germline V gene (reference sequence). V was pared by 3 bases and J by 4 bases, with 7 bases between. The CDR3 DNA reads as TGTGCCAGCAGCTTCGGGTTTTACGAGCAGTACTTC. The encoded protein is CASSFGFYEQYF.

The chain employs TRBV25-1 and TRBJ2-1; a weak D match, TRBD2 (7 bases). The CDR3 is 13 residues long. CDR1 is MGHDK, CDR2 SYGVNS, per germline. Trimming took off 2 bases at V and 10 bases at J, with 12 bases between the two ends. The CDR3 loop reads CASSEGGGVEQFF. CDR3 coding DNA: TGTGCCAGCAGTGAAGGGGGGGGCGTCGAGCAGTTCTTC.

The chain uses TRBV4-1 and TRBJ2-1; 7 nucleotides match TRBD1. Germline CDR1 and CDR2: MGHRA and YSYEKL. V lost 0 bases, J lost 7 bases, and 6 bases stayed unmatched. This CDR3 spans 15 amino acids. As DNA, the CDR3 is TGCGCCAGCAGCCAAGAACCACAGGGGCTGAATGAGCAGTTCTTC. Translating gives CASSQEPQGLNEQFF.

The rearrangement joins TRBV28 to TRBJ2-5; 7 bases align to TRBD2. The junction had 13 bases not matched to a gene; V was cut back by 4 bases and J by 5 bases. Germline V CDR1 and CDR2: MDHEN, SYDVKM. CDR3 length: 16 amino acids. CDR3 nucleotides: TGTGCCAGCAGTTCTCCCTTGGCGACCGGGAGGGAGACCCAGTACTTC. Residues: CASSSPLATGRETQYF.

This rearrangement joins TRBV15 to TRBJ2-7; TRBD1 matches at 10 bases. Looked up from germline, CDR1 is LNHNV and CDR2 is YYDKDF (reference sequence). With 4 bases clipped from V and 6 bases from J, the junction kept 3 bases outside the gene matches. There are 13 residues in the CDR3. The CDR3 sequence is CATSTGQGGEQYF. The CDR3 DNA reads as TGTGCCACCAGCACCGGACAGGGGGGCGAGCAGTACTTC.

In this sample, this clone turned up a few times. The chain recombines TRBV29-1 with TRBJ1-2; no reliable D call. V lost 0 bases and J 1 base, leaving 15 bases between the germline ends. Germline assignment: CDR1 SQVTM and CDR2 ANQGSEA. This CDR3 is built from 16 residues. The CDR3 loop reads CSVEEFAGGGNYGYTF. As DNA, the CDR3 is TGCAGCGTTGAAGAGTTTGCGGGTGGCGGTAACTATGGCTACACCTTC.

This clone was seen once. V is TRBV10-3 and J is TRBJ2-1, with 10 nucleotides matching TRBD2. J was trimmed by 10 bases and V by 3 bases; bases with no gene match: 9. Germline lookup yields CDR1 ENHRY and CDR2 SYGVKD. The CDR3 is made up of 15 amino acids. CDR3 sequence (DNA): TGTGCCATCAGTGATGGGCTAGCGGGAGAGGGGGAGCAGTTCTTC. Translation: CAISDGLAGEGEQFF.

The chain couples TRBV6-5 to TRBJ2-5; either TRBD1 or TRBD2 may fit D (5 bases each). CDR1 and CDR2 from the germline V gene are MNHEY and SVGAGI. V was clipped by 2 bases and J by 5 bases, with 15 bases between them. This CDR3 comprises 15 residues. The CDR3 DNA reads TGTGCCAGCAGTTACGGGACGGGGATCCGGGAGACCCAGTACTTC. It yields the protein CASSYGTGIRETQYF.

The chain combines TRBV15 with TRBJ1-1; 9 positions match TRBD1. The length of the CDR3 is 17 residues. V dropped 2 bases and J dropped 4; count of bases not matched to a gene: 11. Germline-derived CDR1 and CDR2 are LNHNV and YYDKDF (reference sequence). CDR3 bases: TGTGCCACCAGCAGAACGGCGGGGACAGGGCCGGGCACTGAAGCTTTCTTT. It yields the protein CATSRTAGTGPGTEAFF.

The gene calls are TRBV28 and TRBJ2-7, with D possibly matching TRBD1 (6 bases). Germline loops: CDR1 MDHEN, CDR2 SYDVKM. The CDR3 is made up of 15 amino acids. Trimming cost V 5 bases and J 2 bases, with 16 bases left between them. The CDR3: CASSGSRGFAYEQYF. DNA for the CDR3: TGTGCCAGCAGTGGTTCCAGGGGATTTGCCTACGAGCAGTACTTC.

The chain has TRBV4-1 and TRBJ2-7, with 11 nucleotides matching TRBD2. The CDR3 extends over 15 amino acids. Germline loops: CDR1 MGHRA, CDR2 YSYEKL. After removal of 5 bases from V and 3 bases from J, the junction contained 6 bases not matched to a gene. The CDR3 DNA reads as TGCGCCAGCAGCGTCCGACTAGCGGGGAACTACGAGCAGTACTTC. It is translated as CASSVRLAGNYEQYF.

This clone was observed once. The rearrangement joins TRBV7-6 to TRBJ1-1, with 7 bases aligning to TRBD1. The CDR3 length is 14 residues. The V gene end was trimmed by 1 base and the J gene end by 1 base; junction bases not matched to a gene: 0. The germline CDR1 and CDR2 sequences are SGHVS and FNYEAQ. CDR3 DNA: TGTGCCAGCAGCTTAGACAGGGGGAACACTGAAGCTTTCTTT. Its translation: CASSLDRGNTEAFF.

The rearrangement uses TRBV5-4 and TRBJ1-1; D possibly corresponds to TRBD1 (5 bases). This CDR3 region has 14 residues. V was clipped by 4 bases and J by 7 bases, with 17 bases between them. The germline CDR1 and CDR2 sequences are SGHNT and YYREEE (reference sequence). This CDR3 reads CASSQGMGDGEAFF. DNA for the CDR3: TGTGCCAGCAGCCAAGGGATGGGGGACGGTGAAGCTTTCTTT.

The rearrangement uses TRBV29-1 and TRBJ2-1; D remains unclear. The CDR3 spans 13 residues. Per germline, CDR1 SQVTM and CDR2 ANQGSEA. V was clipped by 4 bases and J by 9 bases, with 16 bases between them. The CDR3 nucleotides read TGCAGCGTTGGTTATGTGGGGATGGGTGAGCAGTTCTTC. It is translated as CSVGYVGMGEQFF.

This chain links TRBV7-9 with TRBJ2-1; unclear D gene. Trimming took 1 base from V and 8 from J, leaving 18 bases between them. This CDR3 is 16 amino acids long. The germline V gene encodes CDR1 SEHNR and CDR2 FQNEAQ (reference sequence). The CDR3 sequence: CASSLGGNPPNDEQFF. The CDR3, as DNA: TGTGCCAGCAGCTTAGGGGGTAACCCTCCAAACGATGAGCAGTTCTTC.

The chain couples TRBV21-1 to TRBJ1-1. TRBV21-1 is labeled a pseudogene. This CDR3 region has 14 residues. The CDR3 coding sequence is TGTGCCAGCAGCGGCCCGGACCGGAACACTGAAGCTTTCTTT. This encodes CASSGPDRNTEAFF.

V is TRBV5-4 and J is TRBJ1-1, with D uncertain. Per germline, CDR1 SGHNT and CDR2 YYREEE (reference sequence). The CDR3 is made up of 15 amino acids. V lost 0 bases and J 6 bases, leaving 15 bases between the germline ends. In DNA, the CDR3 is TGTGCCAGCAGCTTGGCCCCTACCCCGGTTGCTGAAGCTTTCTTT. It translates to CASSLAPTPVAEAFF. Combining the CDR3 with reference TRBV5-4 and TRBJ1-1 gives the whole variable domain ETGVTQSPTHLIKTRGQQVTLRCSSQSGHNTVSWYQQALGQGPQFIFQYYREEENGRGNFPPRFSGLQFPNYSSELNVNALELDDSALYLCASSLAPTPVAEAFFGQGTRLTVV.